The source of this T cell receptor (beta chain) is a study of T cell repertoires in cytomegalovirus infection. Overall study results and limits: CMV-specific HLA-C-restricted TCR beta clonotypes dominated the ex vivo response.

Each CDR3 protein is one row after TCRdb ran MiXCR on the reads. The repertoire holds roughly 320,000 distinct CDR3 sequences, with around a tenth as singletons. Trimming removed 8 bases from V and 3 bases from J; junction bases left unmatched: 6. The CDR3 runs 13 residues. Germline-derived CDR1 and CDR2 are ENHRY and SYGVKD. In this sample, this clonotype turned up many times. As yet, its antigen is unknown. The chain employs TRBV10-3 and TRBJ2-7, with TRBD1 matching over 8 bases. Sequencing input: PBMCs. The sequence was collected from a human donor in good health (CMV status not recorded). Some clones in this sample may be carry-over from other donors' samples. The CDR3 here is CAIGTGGGYEQYF. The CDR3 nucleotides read TGTGCCATCGGCACAGGGGGAGGCTACGAGCAGTACTTC.